This T cell receptor beta chain was captured in a study of shared clonotypes between healthy human individuals. On the study more broadly: The cohort had a couple of women and three men, ages 18 to 49.

Genomic DNA for unsorted samples, which was extracted with the QIAamp DNA Blood Mini kit, came from 99 million or so PBMCs. Investigators spread the genomic DNA of each subset evenly over several immunoSEQ plates. Authors' analysis steps: For the immunoSEQ data, sequences were junction-only without quality scores, so filtering differed. The table came from immunoSEQ multiplex PCR; TCRdb's copy has only in-frame clones and leaves some out. The V and J calls and clone size come from that table; D and trimming were worked out from the DNA. The sample carries about 520,000 clones, over 75% recorded once. This clone is a singleton in its sample. Sequencing input: PBMCs. The sequence came from a woman aged 40 to 50 in good health. Some clones in this sample may be carry-over from other donors' samples.

CDR3 region: CASSLQTGEVEKLFF. The CDR3 DNA sequence: TGTGCCAGCAGCTTGCAGACAGGGGAGGTCGAAAAACTGTTTTTT. The chain combines TRBV7-6 with TRBJ1-4, with 8 bases identical to TRBD1. V lost 3 bases and J lost 8; bases outside the gene matches: 8. The germline V gene encodes CDR1 SGHVS and CDR2 FNYEAQ. The CDR3 covers 15 residues.